This TCR beta chain was sequenced during a study of Ad26.COV2.S vaccination and SARS-CoV-2 variants. Study outcomes and limitations: Vaccinees and placebo recipients showed similar non-spike TCR breadth.

This clone was counted a single time. The antigen is not known. Documented treatment: over 15 received Ad26.COV2.S at low or high dose, single or two shots; 5 received placebo; per-sample allocation not given. Following the first vaccine or placebo injection, samples were taken on day 63. Expression of Wuhan-strain SARS-CoV-2 spike came from the Ad26 vector that formed the vaccine. Trimming took off 5 bases at V and 4 bases at J, with 14 bases between the two ends. Germline V gives CDR1 SGHVS, CDR2 FQNEAQ. The CDR3 loop spans 15 amino acids. Using immunoSEQ multiplex PCR, the repertoire was profiled, and TCRdb retains in-frame clones only, with some absent. The sample has roughly 240,000 clones; approximately 88% are singletons.

V usage is TRBV7-8 and J usage is TRBJ2-2, with D possibly being TRBD1 (8 bases). This receptor was obtained from a person aged 18-60 years who received the Ad26.COV2.S COVID-19 vaccine or a placebo. This material consisted of peripheral blood, taken in a trial of Ad26.COV2.S vaccine versus placebo. CDR3 bases: TGTGCCAGCAGCCACAGGGGGGGAACCACCGGGGAGCTGTTTTTT. Its protein product is CASSHRGGTTGELFF.